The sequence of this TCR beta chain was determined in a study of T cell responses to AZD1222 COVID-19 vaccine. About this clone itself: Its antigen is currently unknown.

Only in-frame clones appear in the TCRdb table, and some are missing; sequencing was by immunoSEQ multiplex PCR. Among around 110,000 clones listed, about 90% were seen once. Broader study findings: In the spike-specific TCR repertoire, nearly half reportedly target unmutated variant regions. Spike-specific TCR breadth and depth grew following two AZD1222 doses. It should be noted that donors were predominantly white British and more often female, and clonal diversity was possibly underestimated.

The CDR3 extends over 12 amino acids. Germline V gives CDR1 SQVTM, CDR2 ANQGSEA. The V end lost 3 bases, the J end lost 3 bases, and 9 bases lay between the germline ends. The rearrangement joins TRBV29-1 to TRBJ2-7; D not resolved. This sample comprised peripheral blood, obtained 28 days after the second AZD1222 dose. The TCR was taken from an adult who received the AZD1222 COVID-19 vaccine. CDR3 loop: CSVEGRFYEQYF. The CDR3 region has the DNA TGCAGCGTTGAGGGCAGATTCTACGAGCAGTACTTC.